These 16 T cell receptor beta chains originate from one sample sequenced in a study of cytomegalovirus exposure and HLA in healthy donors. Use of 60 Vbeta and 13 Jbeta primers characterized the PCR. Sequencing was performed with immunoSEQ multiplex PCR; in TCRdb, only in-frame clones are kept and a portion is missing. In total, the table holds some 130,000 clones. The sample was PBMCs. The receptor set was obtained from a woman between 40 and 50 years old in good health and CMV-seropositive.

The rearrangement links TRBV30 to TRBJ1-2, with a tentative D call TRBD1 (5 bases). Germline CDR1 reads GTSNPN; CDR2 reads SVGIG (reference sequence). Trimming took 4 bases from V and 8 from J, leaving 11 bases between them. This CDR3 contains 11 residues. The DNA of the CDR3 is TGTGCCTGGAATCGGGGGGACGGCTACACCTTC. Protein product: CAWNRGDGYTF.

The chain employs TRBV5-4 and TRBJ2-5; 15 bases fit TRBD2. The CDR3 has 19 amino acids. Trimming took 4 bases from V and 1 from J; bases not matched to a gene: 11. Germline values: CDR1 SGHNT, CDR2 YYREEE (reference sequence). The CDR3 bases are TGTGCCAGCAGCAGACCCGGGACTAGCGGGAGGACCGCCCAAGAGACCCAGTACTTC. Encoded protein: CASSRPGTSGRTAQETQYF.

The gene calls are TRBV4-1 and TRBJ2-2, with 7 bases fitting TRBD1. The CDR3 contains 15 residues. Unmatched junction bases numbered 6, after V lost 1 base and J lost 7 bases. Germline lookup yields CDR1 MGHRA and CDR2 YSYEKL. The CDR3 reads CASSQVKGAGGELFF. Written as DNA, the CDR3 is TGCGCCAGCAGCCAAGTGAAGGGGGCGGGCGGGGAGCTGTTTTTT.

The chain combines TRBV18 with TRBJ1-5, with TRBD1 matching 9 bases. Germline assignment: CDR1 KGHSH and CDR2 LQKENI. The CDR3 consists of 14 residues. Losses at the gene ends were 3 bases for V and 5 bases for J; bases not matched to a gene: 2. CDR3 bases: TGTGCCAGCTCACCCGGGACAGGGTATCAGCCCCAGCATTTT. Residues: CASSPGTGYQPQHF. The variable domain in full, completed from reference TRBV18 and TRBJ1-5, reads NAGVMQNPRHLVRRRGQEARLRCSPMKGHSHVYWYRQLPEEGLKFMVYLQKENIIDESGMPKERFSAEFPKEGPSILRIQQVVRGDSAAYFCASSPGTGYQPQHFGDGTRLSIL.

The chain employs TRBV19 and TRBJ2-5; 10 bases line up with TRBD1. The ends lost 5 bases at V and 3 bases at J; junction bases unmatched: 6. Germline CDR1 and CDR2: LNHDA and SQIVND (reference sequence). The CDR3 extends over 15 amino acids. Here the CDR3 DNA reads TGTGCCAGTAGTCCCCGACAGGGGGCCGAAGAGACCCAGTACTTC. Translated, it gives CASSPRQGAEETQYF.

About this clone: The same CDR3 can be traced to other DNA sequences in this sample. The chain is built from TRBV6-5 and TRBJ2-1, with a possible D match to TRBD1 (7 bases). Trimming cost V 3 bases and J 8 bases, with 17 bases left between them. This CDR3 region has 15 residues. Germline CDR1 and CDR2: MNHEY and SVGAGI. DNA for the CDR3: TGTGCCAGCAGTTATGCCTCAGGGGGGCGACATGAGCAGTTCTTC. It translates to CASSYASGGRHEQFF.

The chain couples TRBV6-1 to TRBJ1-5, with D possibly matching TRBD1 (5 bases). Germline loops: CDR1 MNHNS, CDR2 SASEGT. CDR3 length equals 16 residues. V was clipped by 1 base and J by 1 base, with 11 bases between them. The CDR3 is CASSEGRGGSNQPQHF. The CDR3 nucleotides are TGTGCCAGCAGTGAAGGAAGGGGTGGGAGCAATCAGCCCCAGCATTTT.

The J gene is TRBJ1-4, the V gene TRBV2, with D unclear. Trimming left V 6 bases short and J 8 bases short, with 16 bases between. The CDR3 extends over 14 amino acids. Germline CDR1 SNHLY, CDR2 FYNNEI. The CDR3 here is CASRKGRSPEKLFF. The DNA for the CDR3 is TGTGCCAGCAGGAAAGGCAGGTCCCCCGAAAAACTGTTTTTT.

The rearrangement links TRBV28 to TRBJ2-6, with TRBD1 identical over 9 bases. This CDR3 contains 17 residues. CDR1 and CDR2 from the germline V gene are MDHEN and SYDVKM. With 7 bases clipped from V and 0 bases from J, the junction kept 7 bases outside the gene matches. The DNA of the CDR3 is TGTGCCAGCACCGGGACAGGGATTCCCTCTGGGGCCAACGTCCTGACTTTC. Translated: CASTGTGIPSGANVLTF.

CDR3 DNA sequence: TGTGCCATCAGTTCGCGGACAGGGTCCACCGGAAACACCATATATTTT. It specifies CAISSRTGSTGNTIYF. The chain uses TRBV10-3 and TRBJ1-3; the match to TRBD1 covers 8 bases. Losses at the gene ends were 5 bases for V and 4 bases for J; bases not matched to a gene: 10. CDR3 length: 16 residues. From germline, CDR1 is ENHRY and CDR2 SYGVKD.

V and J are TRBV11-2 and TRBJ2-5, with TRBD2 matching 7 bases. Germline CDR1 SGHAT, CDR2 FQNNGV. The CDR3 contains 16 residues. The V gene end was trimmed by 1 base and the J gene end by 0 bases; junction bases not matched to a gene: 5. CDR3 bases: TGTGCCAGCAGCTTAGTTCTAGCGGACAACCAAGAGACCCAGTACTTC. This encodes CASSLVLADNQETQYF.

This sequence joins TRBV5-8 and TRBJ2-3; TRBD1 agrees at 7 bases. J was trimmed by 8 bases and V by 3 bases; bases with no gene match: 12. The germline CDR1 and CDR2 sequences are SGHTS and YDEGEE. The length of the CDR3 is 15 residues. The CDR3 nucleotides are TGTGCCAGCAGCTCGACACAAACGGGACAGCGTACGCAGTATTTT. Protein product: CASSSTQTGQRTQYF.

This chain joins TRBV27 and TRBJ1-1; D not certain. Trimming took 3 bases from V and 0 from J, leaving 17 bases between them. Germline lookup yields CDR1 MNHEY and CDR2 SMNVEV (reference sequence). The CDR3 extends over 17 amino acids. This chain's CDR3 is CASSFVGGRIMNTEAFF. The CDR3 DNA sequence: TGTGCCAGCAGTTTTGTGGGAGGCAGGATCATGAACACTGAAGCTTTCTTT.

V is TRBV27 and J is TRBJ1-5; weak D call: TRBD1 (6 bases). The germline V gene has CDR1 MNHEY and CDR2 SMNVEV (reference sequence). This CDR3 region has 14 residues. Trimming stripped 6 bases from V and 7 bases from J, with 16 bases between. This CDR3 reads CASRRGAGQQPQHF. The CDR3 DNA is TGTGCCAGCAGGCGGGGGGCTGGTCAACAGCCCCAGCATTTT.

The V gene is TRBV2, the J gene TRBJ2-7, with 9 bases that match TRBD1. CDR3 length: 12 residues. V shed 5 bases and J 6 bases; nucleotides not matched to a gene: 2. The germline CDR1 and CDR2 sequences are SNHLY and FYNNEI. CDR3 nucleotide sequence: TGTGCCAGCAGTACAGGGGGCGGCGAGCAGTACTTC. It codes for CASSTGGGEQYF.

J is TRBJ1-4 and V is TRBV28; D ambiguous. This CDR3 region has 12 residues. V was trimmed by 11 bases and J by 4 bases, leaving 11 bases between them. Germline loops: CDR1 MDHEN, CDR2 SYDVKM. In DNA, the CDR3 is TGTGCCTCACGCGGGTTTAATGAAAAACTGTTTTTT. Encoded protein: CASRGFNEKLFF.